This is a list of T cell receptor beta chains from one sample in a study of blood T cell repertoires in COVID-19. TCRdb keeps only in-frame clones here, not all; method: immunoSEQ multiplex PCR. The profile covers approximately 150,000 clones, with roughly nine tenths appearing a single time and 2.5% taken by the ten largest. Sequenced sample: peripheral blood. The receptors come from a human donor with COVID-19, enrolled during active disease. The donor label of this sample is uncertain. Each CDR3 is given with its conserved first and last residue. D genes are given only for firm matches. Part of the rows lack a size; the others show once, few, many or a class for expanded clones.

j_gene: TRBJ1-2
len: 14
d_gene: TRBD1
abundance: .
v_gene: TRBV28
CDR3nt: TGTGCCAGTAGGACAGGGGCAGTGGGCTATGGCTACACCTTC
CDR3aa: CASRTGAVGYGYTF

j_gene: TRBJ1-1
len: 13
d_gene: .
abundance: .
v_gene: TRBV12-3/TRBV12-4
CDR3nt: TGTGCCAGCATCCTAGGTGTGGCTTCTGAAGCTTTCTTT
CDR3aa: CASILGVASEAFF

j_gene: TRBJ2-3
len: 14
d_gene: .
abundance: .
v_gene: TRBV19
CDR3nt: TGTGCCAGTAGCTGGGGGGGGCGGTCAGATACGCAGTATTTT
CDR3aa: CASSWGGRSDTQYF

j_gene: TRBJ2-5
len: 18
d_gene: TRBD1
abundance: once
v_gene: TRBV25-1
CDR3nt: TGTGCCAGCAGTGAAAACCGGGGGACAGGGGGACCGCAAGAGACCCAGTACTTC
CDR3aa: CASSENRGTGGPQETQYF

j_gene: TRBJ1-1
len: 17
d_gene: TRBD1
abundance: .
v_gene: TRBV4-1
CDR3nt: TGCGCCAGCAGCCTCAGAGAGTGGGGACAGATGAACACTGAAGCTTTCTTT
CDR3aa: CASSLREWGQMNTEAFF

j_gene: TRBJ2-7
len: 14
d_gene: TRBD1
abundance: .
v_gene: TRBV6-5
CDR3nt: TGTGCCAGCAGTCCAGACAGGGGCCCCTACGAGCAGTACTTC
CDR3aa: CASSPDRGPYEQYF

j_gene: TRBJ1-2
len: 16
d_gene: .
abundance: .
v_gene: TRBV18
CDR3nt: TGTGCCAGCTCACCACTTCCGGGTCCCGAACTATATGGCTACACCTTC
CDR3aa: CASSPLPGPELYGYTF

j_gene: TRBJ1-1
len: 16
d_gene: .
abundance: .
v_gene: TRBV7-9
CDR3nt: TGTGCCAGCAGCTTAGGGGAGGGGCGAGTAAACACTGAAGCTTTCTTT
CDR3aa: CASSLGEGRVNTEAFF

j_gene: TRBJ1-1
len: 12
d_gene: .
abundance: .
v_gene: TRBV12-3/TRBV12-4
CDR3nt: TGTGCCAGCAGTCCCCGGGACACTGAAGCTTTCTTT
CDR3aa: CASSPRDTEAFF

j_gene: TRBJ1-3
len: 16
d_gene: .
abundance: .
v_gene: TRBV6-5
CDR3nt: TGTGCCAGCAGTTACAACGGCGGTTTCTCTGGAAACACCATATATTTT
CDR3aa: CASSYNGGFSGNTIYF

j_gene: TRBJ1-1
len: 19
d_gene: TRBD1
abundance: once
v_gene: TRBV4-1
CDR3nt: TGCGCCAGCAGCCAAGGCTCCGGGACAGACAGCTACTTGAACACTGAAGCTTTCTTT
CDR3aa: CASSQGSGTDSYLNTEAFF

j_gene: TRBJ2-2
len: 16
d_gene: TRBD1
abundance: .
v_gene: TRBV5-1
CDR3nt: TGCGCCAGCAGCCCGCCGGGACAGGCGAACACCGGGGAGCTGTTTTTT
CDR3aa: CASSPPGQANTGELFF

j_gene: TRBJ2-3
len: 13
d_gene: TRBD2
abundance: .
v_gene: TRBV29-1
CDR3nt: TGCAGCAACAGCGGGGGTCTAACAGATACGCAGTATTTT
CDR3aa: CSNSGGLTDTQYF

j_gene: TRBJ1-3
len: 16
d_gene: TRBD1
abundance: .
v_gene: TRBV7-6
CDR3nt: TGTGCCAGCAGCCTACGACCGACAGGGCCTGGAAACACCATATATTTT
CDR3aa: CASSLRPTGPGNTIYF

j_gene: TRBJ2-1
len: 15
d_gene: TRBD1
abundance: .
v_gene: TRBV7-2
CDR3nt: TGTGCCAGCAGCCTGAAGACAGGGAGTTGGAATGAGCAGTTCTTC
CDR3aa: CASSLKTGSWNEQFF

j_gene: TRBJ2-7
len: 11
d_gene: TRBD2
abundance: once
v_gene: TRBV11-2
CDR3nt: TGTGCCAGCACCACAACCGGACTAGCACTATTC
CDR3aa: CASTTTGLALF

j_gene: TRBJ2-3
len: 16
d_gene: TRBD2
abundance: once
v_gene: TRBV6-6
CDR3nt: TGTGCCAGCAGGTCTAGCGGGAGGGCCCGAACAGATACGCAGTATTTT
CDR3aa: CASRSSGRARTDTQYF

j_gene: TRBJ2-1
len: 14
d_gene: .
abundance: .
v_gene: TRBV7-8
CDR3nt: TGTGCCAGCAGCGAGAGGAGGGGTCACAATGAGCAGTTCTTC
CDR3aa: CASSERRGHNEQFF

j_gene: TRBJ1-2
len: 13
d_gene: .
abundance: .
v_gene: TRBV7-3
CDR3nt: TGTGCCAGCAGCTTAATAGGGGGGGAAGGCTACACCTTC
CDR3aa: CASSLIGGEGYTF

j_gene: TRBJ2-7
len: 16
d_gene: .
abundance: few
v_gene: TRBV10-1
CDR3nt: TGCGCCAGCATTGTGGAAGTGAGGCAGATCGGCTACGAGCAGTACTTC
CDR3aa: CASIVEVRQIGYEQYF

j_gene: TRBJ1-3
len: 15
d_gene: .
abundance: .
v_gene: TRBV7-3
CDR3nt: TGTGCCAGCAGCTTATTGGGGGCGGCTGGAAACACCATATATTTT
CDR3aa: CASSLLGAAGNTIYF

j_gene: TRBJ1-4
len: 14
d_gene: TRBD1
abundance: few
v_gene: TRBV19
CDR3nt: TGTGCCAGTAGTATACAGGGGGCGAGGGAAAAACTGTTTTTT
CDR3aa: CASSIQGAREKLFF

j_gene: TRBJ1-2
len: 15
d_gene: .
abundance: .
v_gene: TRBV6-1
CDR3nt: TGTGCCAGCAGTGAGGGTAGCTCATTGCGACATGGCTACACCTTC
CDR3aa: CASSEGSSLRHGYTF

j_gene: TRBJ2-7
len: 17
d_gene: TRBD2
abundance: .
v_gene: TRBV13
CDR3nt: TGTGCCAGCAGCCCACACCCGTCGGGCGGGGGGGCCTACGAGCAGTACTTC
CDR3aa: CASSPHPSGGGAYEQYF

j_gene: TRBJ2-7
len: 14
d_gene: TRBD1
abundance: .
v_gene: TRBV20-1
CDR3nt: TGCAGTGCTAGTCTGGGACAGGGGTCTTACGAGCAGTACTTC
CDR3aa: CSASLGQGSYEQYF

j_gene: TRBJ2-1
len: 14
d_gene: TRBD1
abundance: .
v_gene: TRBV12-5
CDR3nt: TGTGCTAGTGGCTCGGGACAGGGGAACAATGAGCAGTTCTTC
CDR3aa: CASGSGQGNNEQFF

j_gene: TRBJ1-1
len: 14
d_gene: .
abundance: few
v_gene: TRBV13
CDR3nt: TGTGCCAGCAGCTTACAGGGCCAGTCGACTGAAGCTTTCTTT
CDR3aa: CASSLQGQSTEAFF

j_gene: TRBJ2-5
len: 15
d_gene: .
abundance: .
v_gene: TRBV9
CDR3nt: TGTGCCAGCAGCGTAGGGTCGAGCGGACAAGAGACCCAGTACTTC
CDR3aa: CASSVGSSGQETQYF

j_gene: TRBJ2-1
len: 15
d_gene: .
abundance: .
v_gene: TRBV7-7
CDR3nt: TGTGCCAGCAGCCCTAGGGGGGGGTTGTACAATGAGCAGTTCTTC
CDR3aa: CASSPRGGLYNEQFF

j_gene: TRBJ1-4
len: 13
d_gene: TRBD1
abundance: .
v_gene: TRBV30
CDR3nt: TGTGCCTGGAGCCAGGGGGGTAATGAAAAACTGTTTTTT
CDR3aa: CAWSQGGNEKLFF

j_gene: TRBJ2-2
len: 16
d_gene: .
abundance: .
v_gene: TRBV7-2
CDR3nt: TGTGCCAGCAGCCCTCGAAGGCAGGGGGGAACCGGGGAGCTGTTTTTT
CDR3aa: CASSPRRQGGTGELFF

j_gene: TRBJ2-1
len: 14
d_gene: TRBD1
abundance: .
v_gene: TRBV5-1
CDR3nt: TGCGCCAGCAGCTTGCCGACAGGGGACAATGAGCAGTTCTTC
CDR3aa: CASSLPTGDNEQFF

j_gene: TRBJ2-7
len: 14
d_gene: TRBD1
abundance: few
v_gene: TRBV25-1
CDR3nt: TGTGCCAGCAGTGGACAGGGGGACAGCTACGAGCAGTACTTC
CDR3aa: CASSGQGDSYEQYF

j_gene: TRBJ2-1
len: 16
d_gene: TRBD1
abundance: .
v_gene: TRBV9
CDR3nt: TGTGCCAGCAGCGCCAACGATTACAGGGGGCAAAGTGAGCAGTTCTTC
CDR3aa: CASSANDYRGQSEQFF

j_gene: TRBJ2-3
len: 13
d_gene: .
abundance: once
v_gene: TRBV5-5
CDR3nt: TGTGCCAGCAGCATGGACAGTTCAGTCAGGCGGTATTTT
CDR3aa: CASSMDSSVRRYF

j_gene: TRBJ2-2
len: 15
d_gene: TRBD1
abundance: .
v_gene: TRBV18
CDR3nt: TGTGCCAGCTCAGCCGGACAGGGGGACACCGGGGAGCTGTTTTTT
CDR3aa: CASSAGQGDTGELFF

j_gene: TRBJ2-7
len: 13
d_gene: TRBD1
abundance: .
v_gene: TRBV5-1
CDR3nt: TGCGCCAGCAGCTTGGACAGGGGATACGAGCAGTACTTC
CDR3aa: CASSLDRGYEQYF

j_gene: TRBJ1-2
len: 12
d_gene: .
abundance: .
v_gene: TRBV7-3
CDR3nt: TGTGCCAGCAGCTCCCCGTTGGAGGGCTACACCTTC
CDR3aa: CASSSPLEGYTF

j_gene: TRBJ2-5
len: 15
d_gene: TRBD2
abundance: .
v_gene: TRBV5-1
CDR3nt: TGCGCCAGCAGCAGCGCCGGGACTAGCTACGAGACCCAGTACTTC
CDR3aa: CASSSAGTSYETQYF

j_gene: TRBJ1-4
len: 15
d_gene: .
abundance: .
v_gene: TRBV5-4
CDR3nt: TGTGCCAGCAGCTCACAGGGAACGACTAATGAAAAACTGTTTTTT
CDR3aa: CASSSQGTTNEKLFF

j_gene: TRBJ1-2
len: 13
d_gene: .
abundance: .
v_gene: TRBV6-2/TRBV6-3
CDR3nt: TGTGCCAGCAGCTATGAGGGATTGTATGGCTACACCTTC
CDR3aa: CASSYEGLYGYTF

j_gene: TRBJ2-7
len: 16
d_gene: .
abundance: .
v_gene: TRBV3-1/TRBV3-2
CDR3nt: TGTGCCAGCAGCCAAGGGCCTTCCCAGGGATGGTACGAGCAGTACTTC
CDR3aa: CASSQGPSQGWYEQYF

j_gene: TRBJ1-3
len: 15
d_gene: TRBD1
abundance: .
v_gene: TRBV27
CDR3nt: TGTGCCAGCAAAAGACAGGGGTCTCCTGGAAACACCATATATTTT
CDR3aa: CASKRQGSPGNTIYF

j_gene: TRBJ2-7
len: 14
d_gene: .
abundance: .
v_gene: TRBV5-4
CDR3nt: TGTGCCAGCAGCTCGCTGGGGGGTTCCTACGAGCAGTACTTC
CDR3aa: CASSSLGGSYEQYF

j_gene: TRBJ1-2
len: 16
d_gene: .
abundance: .
v_gene: TRBV7-8
CDR3nt: TGTGCCAGCAGCTTAGAGGGGCTACAGGGTGACTATGGCTACACCTTC
CDR3aa: CASSLEGLQGDYGYTF

j_gene: TRBJ2-7
len: 12
d_gene: .
abundance: few
v_gene: TRBV3-1/TRBV3-2
CDR3nt: TGTGCCAGCAGCCAAGGTCTCTACGAGCAGTACTTC
CDR3aa: CASSQGLYEQYF

j_gene: TRBJ2-5
len: 14
d_gene: .
abundance: .
v_gene: TRBV29-1
CDR3nt: TGCAGCGTTGTTCCGGGGGTCAACCAAGAGACCCAGTACTTC
CDR3aa: CSVVPGVNQETQYF

j_gene: TRBJ1-2
len: 13
d_gene: .
abundance: .
v_gene: TRBV7-9
CDR3nt: TGTGCCAGCAGCTTAATGCGGTACTATGGCTACACCTTC
CDR3aa: CASSLMRYYGYTF

j_gene: TRBJ2-5
len: 15
d_gene: TRBD1
abundance: .
v_gene: TRBV27
CDR3nt: TGTGCCAGCAGTCCCAGGACAGGGGGCGCCGAGACCCAGTACTTC
CDR3aa: CASSPRTGGAETQYF

j_gene: TRBJ2-2
len: 16
d_gene: TRBD1
abundance: .
v_gene: TRBV5-1
CDR3nt: TGCGCCAGCAGCTTTTCTGGACAGGGTAACACCGGGGAGCTGTTTTTT
CDR3aa: CASSFSGQGNTGELFF

j_gene: TRBJ2-3
len: 16
d_gene: .
abundance: .
v_gene: TRBV25-1
CDR3nt: TGTGCCAGCAGTGGAGTTGGGCGGGGCCGCACAGATACGCAGTATTTT
CDR3aa: CASSGVGRGRTDTQYF

j_gene: TRBJ1-6
len: 13
d_gene: .
abundance: .
v_gene: TRBV7-9
CDR3nt: TGTGCCAGCAGGAGGGAATTAGGGTCACCCCTCCACTTT
CDR3aa: CASRRELGSPLHF

j_gene: TRBJ1-5
len: 17
d_gene: .
abundance: .
v_gene: TRBV19
CDR3nt: TGTGCCAGTAGTATAGGGAGGGTAAGGTATAGCAATCAGCCCCAGCATTTT
CDR3aa: CASSIGRVRYSNQPQHF

j_gene: TRBJ2-2
len: 17
d_gene: TRBD1
abundance: .
v_gene: TRBV3-1/TRBV3-2
CDR3nt: TGTGCCAGCAGCCAACATGGACAGGGGCTTTCCTCCGGGGAGCTGTTTTTT
CDR3aa: CASSQHGQGLSSGELFF

j_gene: TRBJ2-2
len: 12
d_gene: .
abundance: once
v_gene: TRBV30
CDR3nt: TGTGCCTTCACTACAGGGCCCGGGGAGCTGTTTTTT
CDR3aa: CAFTTGPGELFF

j_gene: TRBJ2-7
len: 15
d_gene: .
abundance: .
v_gene: TRBV19
CDR3nt: TGTGCCAGTAGCGAAGCCGCACAGCCCTCCTACGAGCAGTACTTC
CDR3aa: CASSEAAQPSYEQYF

j_gene: TRBJ2-7
len: 14
d_gene: .
abundance: .
v_gene: TRBV7-9
CDR3nt: TGTGCCAGCAGCTTAGGACAGGAGTCCTACGAGCAGTACTTC
CDR3aa: CASSLGQESYEQYF